The present T cell receptor beta chain was sequenced within a study of blood T cell repertoires in COVID-19. Original processing methods: How many nucleated cells were present was estimated from reference gene primer amplification. Clones were read by immunoSEQ multiplex PCR, and TCRdb kept only the in-frame ones, dropping some. The V and J calls and clone size come from that table; D and trimming were worked out from the DNA. The sample contains some 150,000 clones, 81% of which appear only once. Source material: peripheral blood. This TCR came from a woman between 55 and 75 years old with active or convalescent COVID-19.

This chain's CDR3 is CASSQGFRLPPGELFF. DNA for the CDR3: TGCGCCAGCAGCCAAGGGTTCCGGTTACCTCCCGGGGAGCTGTTTTTT. V gene TRBV4-1 combines with J gene TRBJ2-2; D is uncertain. The germline CDR1 and CDR2 sequences are MGHRA and YSYEKL. The CDR3 has 16 amino acids. The germline V and J ends were trimmed by 1 base and 6 bases, with 15 bases remaining between them.